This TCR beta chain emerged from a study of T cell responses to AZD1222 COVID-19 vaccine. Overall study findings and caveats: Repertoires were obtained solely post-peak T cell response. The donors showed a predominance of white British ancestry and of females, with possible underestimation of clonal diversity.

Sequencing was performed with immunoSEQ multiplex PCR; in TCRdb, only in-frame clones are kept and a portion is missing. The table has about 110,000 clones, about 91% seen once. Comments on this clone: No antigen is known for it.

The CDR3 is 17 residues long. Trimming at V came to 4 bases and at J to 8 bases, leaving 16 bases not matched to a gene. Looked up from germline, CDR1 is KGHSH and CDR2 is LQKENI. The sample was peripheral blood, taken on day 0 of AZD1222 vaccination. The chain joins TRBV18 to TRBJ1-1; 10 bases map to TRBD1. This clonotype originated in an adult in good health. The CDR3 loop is CASSLGTGVQASLEAFF. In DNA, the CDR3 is TGTGCCAGCTCACTAGGGACAGGGGTGCAGGCGTCTTTAGAAGCTTTCTTT. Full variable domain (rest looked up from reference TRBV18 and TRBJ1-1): NAGVMQNPRHLVRRRGQEARLRCSPMKGHSHVYWYRQLPEEGLKFMVYLQKENIIDESGMPKERFSAEFPKEGPSILRIQQVVRGDSAAYFCASSLGTGVQASLEAFFGQGTRLTVV.